The TCR beta chain under discussion was sequenced for a study of vaccination and CD4 T cells after COVID-19. Study-wide context: Median time from second vaccine dose to sampling was about 70 days (14 to 241).

Cultured CD4+ T cell DNA underwent sequencing with the Oncomine TCR Beta short-read assay. From the PCR reads, TCRdb called clonotypes with MiXCR, one entry per CDR3 protein. This table holds approximately 6,400 distinct CDR3 sequences, around two thirds found once. The treatment was: approximately nine-day PBMC culture with coronavirus spike peptide pools or control peptides (ViraFEST assay). ViraFEST used peptide pools to expand antigen-specific T cells before TCR sequencing. In regard to this clonotype: Antigen: not known.

V gave up 5 bases and J gave up 0 bases; unmatched junction bases: 7. This CDR3 contains 18 residues. Germline V gene data show CDR1 as MNHEY and CDR2 as SMNVEV (reference sequence). The study's findings and limits: Detection of a median around 86% of reactive clones in convalescent patients was confined to the period after vaccination.

V gene TRBV27 combines with J gene TRBJ2-5, with TRBD2 identical over 15 bases. This receptor was obtained from a human donor who had recovered from COVID-19. Sequenced: CD4+ T cells from blood, cultured in vitro. The CDR3 bases are TGTGCCAGCAGTCTCTACGGGACTAGCGGGAGGTACCAAGAGACCCAGTACTTC. Translated: CASSLYGTSGRYQETQYF.